The 30 T cell receptor beta chains reported below all come from one sample, sequenced in a study of early T cells in non-severe SARS-CoV-2 infection. TCRdb re-called the 5' RACE reads through MiXCR, storing one row per CDR3 protein. Among 25,000 to 35,000 distinct CDR3 sequences, around 6.6% were seen once, and the ten largest hold over 35%. Sequences were obtained from whole blood. The receptors here all came from an adult who was a healthcare worker with PCR-confirmed SARS-CoV-2 infection or an uninfected control (not recorded which).

In its sample, this clonotype was seen many times. CDR3 coding DNA: TGCAGCGTTGACTTAGCGCTAGGGGAATACAATGAGCAGTTCTTC. Protein sequence: CSVDLALGEYNEQFF. V is TRBV29-1 and J is TRBJ2-1; D tentatively fits TRBD1 or TRBD2 (5 bases each). The V end lost 3 bases, the J end lost 4 bases, and 16 bases lay between the germline ends. CDR3 size: 15 residues. Germline V gene data show CDR1 as SQVTM and CDR2 as ANQGSEA.

There are many counts of this clonotype. The chain links TRBV6-2 or TRBV6-3 to TRBJ2-7; TRBD1 agrees at 7 bases. The CDR3 extends over 15 amino acids. The germline CDR1 and CDR2 sequences are MNHEY and SVGEGT. J was trimmed by 2 bases and V by 2 bases; bases with no gene match: 6. CDR3 nucleotide sequence: TGTGCCAGCAGTTACCCGGGACAGCCAGCCTACGAGCAGTACTTC. Translating gives CASSYPGQPAYEQYF.

In its sample, this clonotype was seen many times. The CDR3 reads CASSEAGGSTDTQYF. The DNA of the CDR3 is TGTGCCAGCAGTGAAGCGGGAGGGTCCACAGATACGCAGTATTTT. The chain couples TRBV2 to TRBJ2-3; the match to TRBD2 covers 7 bases. The germline CDR1 and CDR2 sequences are SNHLY and FYNNEI. The V segment lost 0 bases and the J segment 2 bases; nucleotides outside the gene matches: 2. This CDR3 is built from 15 residues.

To note about this clonotype: One end of the junction is discordant with germline, which a read error may explain. CDR3 DNA: TGTGCCAGCAATTTACAGAGCTCCTACAATGAGCAGTTCTTC. Amino acid sequence: CASNLQSSYNEQFF. This chain links TRBV28 with TRBJ2-1; no definite D call. Germline lookup yields CDR1 MDHEN and CDR2 SYDVKM. This CDR3 region has 14 residues.

This clonotype was seen at least ten times. The chain uses TRBV7-6 and TRBJ2-4, with D perhaps TRBD1 (7 bases). The CDR3 consists of 14 residues. Germline V gene sequence: CDR1 SGHVS, CDR2 FNYEAQ. With 5 bases removed from V and 2 bases from J, the gap between germline ends came to 10 bases. Here the CDR3 reads CASSQGGSKNIQYF. The CDR3 region has the DNA TGTGCCAGCAGCCAGGGGGGTTCCAAAAACATTCAGTACTTC.

This clonotype was seen at least ten times. The chain uses TRBV27 and TRBJ2-7; weak D call: TRBD2 (6 bases). Germline V gene data show CDR1 as MNHEY and CDR2 as SMNVEV (reference sequence). This CDR3 has 15 residues. Trimming stripped 5 bases from V and 3 bases from J, with 17 bases between. The CDR3 protein is CASSPHSGLLYEQYF. CDR3 DNA: TGTGCCAGCAGTCCACACTCGGGACTGCTCTACGAGCAGTACTTC.

The table lists this clonotype with many counts. The chain employs TRBV29-1 and TRBJ2-5; D ambiguous. CDR3 length: 12 amino acids. Germline assignment: CDR1 SQVTM and CDR2 ANQGSEA. V was clipped by 2 bases and J by 2 bases, with 6 bases between them. CDR3 in DNA: TGCAGCGTTGAAACGAATCAAGAGACCCAGTACTTC. Protein: CSVETNQETQYF.

This clonotype was observed many times. The CDR3 reads CASRAPYRGSYEQYF. The CDR3 bases are TGTGCCAGCCGCGCCCCGTACAGGGGCTCCTACGAGCAGTACTTC. This chain joins TRBV28 and TRBJ2-7, with 7 bases fitting TRBD1. V lost 8 bases to trimming and J lost 0 bases; unmatched junction nucleotides: 10. Per germline, CDR1 MDHEN and CDR2 SYDVKM. The CDR3 totals 15 residues.

This clonotype was observed a handful of times. The gene calls are TRBV7-3 and TRBJ2-1; D is perhaps TRBD1 (6 bases). CDR1 and CDR2 from the germline V gene are SGHTA and FQGTGA. The CDR3 spans 13 residues. V lost 0 bases to trimming and J lost 6 bases, with 6 bases between them. CDR3 coding DNA: TGTGCCAGCAGCTTAACAGGGGGCAATGAGCAGTTCTTC. This sequence encodes CASSLTGGNEQFF.

The chain combines TRBV5-1 with TRBJ2-3; TRBD1 matches 7 bases. CDR3 length: 14 amino acids. V lost 5 bases, J lost 1 base, and 4 bases stayed unmatched. The germline gives CDR1 SGHRS, CDR2 YFSETQ. This chain's CDR3 is CASRGDSRTDTQYF. In DNA form, the CDR3 reads TGCGCCAGCAGAGGGGACAGTCGCACAGATACGCAGTATTTT. Full variable domain (rest looked up from reference TRBV5-1 and TRBJ2-3): KAGVTQTPRYLIKTRGQQVTLSCSPISGHRSVSWYQQTPGQGLQFLFEYFSETQRNKGNFPGRFSGRQFSNSRSEMNVSTLELGDSALYLCASRGDSRTDTQYFGPGTRLTVL.

V is TRBV7-2 and J is TRBJ2-7; TRBD1 is a possible D gene (6 bases). This CDR3 region has 14 residues. Germline lookup yields CDR1 SGHTA and CDR2 FQGNSA. Between the trimmed V and J ends, which lost 1 base and 4 bases, there was a span of 11 bases. The chain's CDR3 is CASSLDRGNYEQYF. For the CDR3, the DNA is TGTGCCAGCAGCTTAGATAGGGGGAATTACGAGCAGTACTTC.

This clonotype was counted at least ten times. The V and J genes are TRBV5-1 and TRBJ2-1, with 7 bases matching TRBD2. CDR1 and CDR2 (germline): SGHRS, YFSETQ. Trimming removed 3 bases from V and 13 bases from J; junction bases left unmatched: 7. There are 12 residues in the CDR3. The CDR3 DNA follows: TGCGCCAGCAGCTGGGAGGGAGGCAGACAGTTCTTC. Translation gives CASSWEGGRQFF.

There are many counts of this clonotype. The V call is TRBV20-1, the J call TRBJ2-7; TRBD1 agrees at 9 bases. The CDR3 extends over 17 amino acids. V was clipped by 0 bases and J by 5 bases; unmatched bases: 14. Germline values: CDR1 DFQATT, CDR2 SNEGSKA (reference sequence). CDR3 amino acids: CSARDSLGQGRRNEQYF. The DNA for the CDR3 is TGCAGTGCTAGAGATTCCCTGGGACAGGGAAGAAGGAACGAGCAGTACTTC.

This clonotype occurred many times. The J gene is TRBJ2-3, the V gene TRBV12-3 or TRBV12-4; 12 bases fit TRBD2. This CDR3 contains 17 residues. Unmatched junction bases numbered 5, after V lost 1 base and J lost 3 bases. Written as DNA, the CDR3 is TGTGCCAGCAGTTTAGGACTAGCGGGAGTCGGGACAGATACGCAGTATTTT. This gives the protein CASSLGLAGVGTDTQYF.

This clonotype was picked up a small number of times. The chain recombines TRBV12-3 or TRBV12-4 with TRBJ1-3; D gene ambiguous. Trimming left V 5 bases short and J 0 bases short, with 11 bases between. This CDR3 region has 15 residues. The CDR3 loop is CASSTRPFSGNTIYF. The DNA for the CDR3 is TGTGCCAGCAGTACCCGGCCCTTCTCTGGAAACACCATATATTTT.

This clonotype was seen only a few times. The chain has TRBV28 and TRBJ2-4; D is undetermined. The CDR3 has 11 amino acids. Germline CDR1 is MDHEN and CDR2 is SYDVKM. V was shortened by 6 bases and J by 5 bases, with 5 bases between the two germline ends. Here the CDR3 reads CASSTENIQYF. The CDR3 DNA follows: TGTGCCAGCAGCACAGAAAACATTCAGTACTTC.

This chain links TRBV20-1 with TRBJ2-1; TRBD1 or TRBD2 may be the D gene (5 bases each). There are 12 residues in the CDR3. Trimming removed 6 bases at V and 6 bases at J, with 12 bases between. Germline V CDR1 and CDR2: DFQATT, SNEGSKA (reference sequence). CDR3: CSAPWGSNEQFF. The CDR3 region has the DNA TGCAGTGCCCCCTGGGGGTCCAATGAGCAGTTCTTC.

The chain carries TRBV28 and TRBJ2-7; no clear D. The CDR3 extends over 12 amino acids. Germline lookup yields CDR1 MDHEN and CDR2 SYDVKM. Trimming shortened V by 6 bases and J by 3 bases, and 9 bases separated the two germline ends. CDR3 sequence (DNA): TGTGCCAGCAGGGGCCGAAACTACGAGCAGTACTTC. It specifies CASRGRNYEQYF.

Ten or more counts support this clonotype. The rearrangement uses TRBV6-1 and TRBJ1-4; D ambiguous. The V and J ends lost 4 bases and 8 bases respectively, with 8 bases between them. CDR3 size: 12 residues. Germline V gives CDR1 MNHNS, CDR2 SASEGT. CDR3: CASSGSREKLFF. The CDR3, as DNA: TGTGCCAGCAGTGGCTCCAGGGAAAAACTGTTTTTT.

The V call is TRBV11-3, the J call TRBJ2-1; 9 bases are shared with TRBD2. The germline V gene encodes CDR1 SGHNT and CDR2 YENEEA. The CDR3 extends over 18 amino acids. The V and J ends lost 0 bases and 8 bases, in that order; junction bases with no gene match: 14. In DNA form, the CDR3 reads TGTGCCAGCAGCTTAGAGCCAGTCGCGGGAGGGCCCGGGTATGAGCAGTTCTTC. As protein: CASSLEPVAGGPGYEQFF.

This clonotype was counted at least ten times. V gene TRBV28 combines with J gene TRBJ2-7, with D unclear. CDR3 length: 13 amino acids. The V end was cut by 7 bases, the J end by 3 bases, with 13 bases between. The germline V gene encodes CDR1 MDHEN and CDR2 SYDVKM. The DNA for the CDR3 is TGTGCCAGCACCAAGGACCGCAGCTACGAGCAGTACTTC. Amino acids: CASTKDRSYEQYF.

Many counts were recorded for this clonotype. The chain links TRBV11-2 to TRBJ1-2; D is undetermined. The CDR3 totals 13 residues. Trimming stripped 6 bases from V and 3 bases from J, with 11 bases between. Germline CDR1 and CDR2: SGHAT and FQNNGV. CDR3 protein: CASSSTWDYGYTF. CDR3 DNA sequence: TGTGCCAGCAGTTCCACATGGGACTATGGCTACACCTTC.

This clonotype was counted many times. The chain links TRBV19 to TRBJ1-5; D is unresolved. Deletions cut 3 bases from V and 9 bases from J, with 12 bases between. The CDR3 contains 13 residues. The germline V gene has CDR1 LNHDA and CDR2 SQIVND (reference sequence). The CDR3, as DNA: TGTGCCAGTAGTATCCCCGCACTTTGGCCCCAGCATTTT. Protein: CASSIPALWPQHF.

The chain links TRBV6-2 or TRBV6-3 to TRBJ2-3; weak D call: TRBD1 (7 bases). Germline V CDR1 and CDR2: MNHEY, SVGEGT. The CDR3 runs to 13 residues. Between the trimmed V and J ends, which lost 5 bases and 8 bases, there was a span of 14 bases. CDR3 DNA sequence: TGTGCCAGCAGTGGCGGGACAGCGAGTACGCAGTATTTT. Residues: CASSGGTASTQYF.

The table lists this clonotype with many counts. The chain joins TRBV18 to TRBJ2-5, with TRBD1 matching over 7 bases. The V gene's germline CDR1 is KGHSH and CDR2 LQKENI. The V and J ends lost 3 bases and 2 bases, in that order; junction bases with no gene match: 0. The CDR3 loop spans 13 amino acids. The CDR3 nucleotides are TGTGCCAGCTCACCGACAGGGCAAGAGACCCAGTACTTC. Protein product: CASSPTGQETQYF.

This clonotype occurred many times. The chain's CDR3 is CAISRDRRRGVASGSYEQYF. For the CDR3, the DNA is TGTGCCATCAGCCGGGACAGGCGTAGAGGAGTGGCTAGCGGGAGCTACGAGCAGTACTTC. The chain links TRBV10-3 to TRBJ2-7, with 10 nucleotides matching TRBD2. CDR1 is ENHRY and CDR2 is SYGVKD in the germline V gene. V trimming: 6 bases; J trimming: 3 bases; junction bases outside the gene matches: 23. The CDR3 length is 20 residues.

V usage is TRBV20-1 and J usage is TRBJ2-5; 9 bases align to TRBD2. The CDR3 runs to 13 residues. Germline loops: CDR1 DFQATT, CDR2 SNEGSKA (reference sequence). Trimming cost V 3 bases and J 3 bases; bases outside gene matches: 2. The CDR3 region has the DNA TGCAGTGCTAGTGGCGGGAGGGAAGAGACCCAGTACTTC. Translated, it gives CSASGGREETQYF.

This clonotype was seen many times. V gene TRBV3-1 combines with J gene TRBJ2-1; TRBD2 matches 14 bases. Germline assignment: CDR1 LGHDT and CDR2 YNNKEL (reference sequence). The J segment lost 8 bases and the V segment lost 0 bases, leaving 6 bases of the junction unmatched. This CDR3 contains 17 residues. CDR3 nucleotide sequence: TGTGCCAGCAGCCAAGATCCAGGGACTAGCGGGAGCGATGAGCAGTTCTTC. Amino acids: CASSQDPGTSGSDEQFF.

In this sample, this clonotype turned up a few times. This chain connects TRBV3-1 to TRBJ1-2; D may be TRBD1 (6 bases). Germline CDR1 LGHDT, CDR2 YNNKEL (reference sequence). The CDR3 has 13 residues. Deletions cut 6 bases from V and 6 bases from J, with 14 bases between. CDR3 sequence (DNA): TGTGCCAGCAGGGTACAGGGTGGCGATGGCTACACCTTC. Its protein product is CASRVQGGDGYTF.

This clonotype was seen at least ten times. In nucleotides, the CDR3 is TGTGCCAGCAGCTTAAGGCAGGGAGAGCAGTTCTTC. Amino acid sequence: CASSLRQGEQFF. This chain joins TRBV7-3 and TRBJ2-1, with a weak D call TRBD1 (5 bases). This CDR3 comprises 12 residues. V was shortened by 1 base and J by 10 bases, with 8 bases between the two germline ends. The germline V gene encodes CDR1 SGHTA and CDR2 FQGTGA.